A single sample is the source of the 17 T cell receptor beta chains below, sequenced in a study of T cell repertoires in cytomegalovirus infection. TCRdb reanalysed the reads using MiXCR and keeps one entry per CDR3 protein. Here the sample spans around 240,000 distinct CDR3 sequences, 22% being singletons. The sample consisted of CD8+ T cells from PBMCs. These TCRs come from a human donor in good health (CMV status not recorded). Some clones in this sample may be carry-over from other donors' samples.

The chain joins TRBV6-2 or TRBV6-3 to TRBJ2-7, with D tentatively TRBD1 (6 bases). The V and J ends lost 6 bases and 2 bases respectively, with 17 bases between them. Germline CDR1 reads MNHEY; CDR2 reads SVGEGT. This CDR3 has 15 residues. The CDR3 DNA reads TGTGCCAGCAGCCCCGGGACACGCTTTCCCTACGAGCAGTACTTC. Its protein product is CASSPGTRFPYEQYF.

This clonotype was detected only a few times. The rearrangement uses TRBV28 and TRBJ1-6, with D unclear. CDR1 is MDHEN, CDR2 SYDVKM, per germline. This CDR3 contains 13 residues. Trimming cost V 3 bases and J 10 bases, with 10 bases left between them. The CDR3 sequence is CASSFAAESPLHF. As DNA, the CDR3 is TGTGCCAGCAGTTTCGCCGCGGAATCACCCCTCCACTTT.

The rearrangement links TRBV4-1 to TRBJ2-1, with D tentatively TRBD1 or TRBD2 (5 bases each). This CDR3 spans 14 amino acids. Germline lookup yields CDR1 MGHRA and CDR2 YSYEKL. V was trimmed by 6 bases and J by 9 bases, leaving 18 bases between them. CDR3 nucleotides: TGCGCCAGCAGTTCTACTTTCAGGGCGGGTGAGCAGTTCTTC. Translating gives CASSSTFRAGEQFF.

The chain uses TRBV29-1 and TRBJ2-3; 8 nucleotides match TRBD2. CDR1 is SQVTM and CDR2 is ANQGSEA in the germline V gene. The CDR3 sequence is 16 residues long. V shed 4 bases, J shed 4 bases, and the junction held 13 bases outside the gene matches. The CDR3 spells CSVAGSGDHPADTQYF. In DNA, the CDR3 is TGCAGCGTTGCCGGTAGCGGGGACCACCCCGCAGATACGCAGTATTTT.

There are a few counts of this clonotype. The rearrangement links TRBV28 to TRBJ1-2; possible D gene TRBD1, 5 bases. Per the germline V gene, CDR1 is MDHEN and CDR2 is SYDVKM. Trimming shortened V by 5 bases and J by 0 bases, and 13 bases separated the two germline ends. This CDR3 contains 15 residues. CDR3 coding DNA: TGTGCCAGCAGTCACCTTGGGGGGTCTAACTATGGCTACACCTTC. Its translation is CASSHLGGSNYGYTF.

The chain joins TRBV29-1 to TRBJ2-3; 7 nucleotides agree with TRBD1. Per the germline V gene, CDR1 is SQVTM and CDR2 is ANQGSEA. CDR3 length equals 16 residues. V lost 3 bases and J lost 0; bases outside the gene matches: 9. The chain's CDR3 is CSVDDDRDASTDTQYF. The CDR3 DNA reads TGCAGCGTTGACGACGACAGGGACGCTAGCACAGATACGCAGTATTTT.

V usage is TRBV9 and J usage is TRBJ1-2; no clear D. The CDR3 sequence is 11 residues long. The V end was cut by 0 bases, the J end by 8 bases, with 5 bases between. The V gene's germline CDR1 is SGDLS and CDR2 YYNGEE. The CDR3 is CASSVGYGYTF. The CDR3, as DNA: TGTGCCAGCAGCGTAGGATACGGCTACACCTTC.

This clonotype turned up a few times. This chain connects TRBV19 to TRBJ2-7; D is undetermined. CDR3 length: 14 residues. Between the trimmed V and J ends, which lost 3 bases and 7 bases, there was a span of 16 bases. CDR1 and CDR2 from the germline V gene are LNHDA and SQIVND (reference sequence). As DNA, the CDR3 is TGTGCCAGTAGTATGGGCCAGGCCCCGTGGGAGCAGTACTTC. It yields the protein CASSMGQAPWEQYF.

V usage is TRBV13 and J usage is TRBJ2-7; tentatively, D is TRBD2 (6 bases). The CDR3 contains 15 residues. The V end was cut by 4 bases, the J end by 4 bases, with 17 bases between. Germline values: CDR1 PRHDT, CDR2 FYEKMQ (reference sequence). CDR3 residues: CASSSLEEGRYEQYF. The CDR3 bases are TGTGCCAGCAGCTCCCTTGAGGAGGGGAGATACGAGCAGTACTTC.

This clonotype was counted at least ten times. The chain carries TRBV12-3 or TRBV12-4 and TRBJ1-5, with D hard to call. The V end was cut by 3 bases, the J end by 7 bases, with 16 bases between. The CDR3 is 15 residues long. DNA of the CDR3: TGTGCCAGCAGTTTCGCTTACCAAGAGGAGCAGCCCCAGCATTTT. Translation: CASSFAYQEEQPQHF.

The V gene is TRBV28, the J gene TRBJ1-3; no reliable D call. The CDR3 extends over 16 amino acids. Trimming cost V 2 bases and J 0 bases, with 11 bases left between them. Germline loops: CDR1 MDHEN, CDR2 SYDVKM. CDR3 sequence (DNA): TGTGCCAGCAGTTTAATCCGCCGGGTCTCTGGAAACACCATATATTTT. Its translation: CASSLIRRVSGNTIYF.

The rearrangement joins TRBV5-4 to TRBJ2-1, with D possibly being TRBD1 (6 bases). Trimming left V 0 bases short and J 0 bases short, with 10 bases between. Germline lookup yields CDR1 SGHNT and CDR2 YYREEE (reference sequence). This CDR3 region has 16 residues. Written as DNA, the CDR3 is TGTGCCAGCAGCTTGGACAAGGGGGACTCCTACAATGAGCAGTTCTTC. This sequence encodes CASSLDKGDSYNEQFF. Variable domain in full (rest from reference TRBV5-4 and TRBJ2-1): ETGVTQSPTHLIKTRGQQVTLRCSSQSGHNTVSWYQQALGQGPQFIFQYYREEENGRGNFPPRFSGLQFPNYSSELNVNALELDDSALYLCASSLDKGDSYNEQFFGPGTRLTVL.

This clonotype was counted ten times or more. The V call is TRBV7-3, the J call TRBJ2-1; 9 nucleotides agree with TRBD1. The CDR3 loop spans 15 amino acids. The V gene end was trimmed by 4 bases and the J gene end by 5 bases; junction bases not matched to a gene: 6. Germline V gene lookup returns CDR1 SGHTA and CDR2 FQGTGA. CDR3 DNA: TGTGCCAGCAGCTCGCCCGGGACAGGGAACAATGAGCAGTTCTTC. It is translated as CASSSPGTGNNEQFF.

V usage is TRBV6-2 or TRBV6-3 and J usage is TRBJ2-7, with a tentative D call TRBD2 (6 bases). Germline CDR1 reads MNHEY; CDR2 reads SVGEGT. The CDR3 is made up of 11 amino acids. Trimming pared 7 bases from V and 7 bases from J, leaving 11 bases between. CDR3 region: CASTTSEEQYF. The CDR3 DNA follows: TGTGCCAGCACGACTAGTGAGGAGCAGTACTTC.

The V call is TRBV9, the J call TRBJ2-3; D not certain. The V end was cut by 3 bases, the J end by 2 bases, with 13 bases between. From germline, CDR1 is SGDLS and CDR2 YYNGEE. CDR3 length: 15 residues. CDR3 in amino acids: CASSAAAPHTDTQYF. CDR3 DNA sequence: TGTGCCAGCAGCGCCGCCGCGCCCCACACAGATACGCAGTATTTT.

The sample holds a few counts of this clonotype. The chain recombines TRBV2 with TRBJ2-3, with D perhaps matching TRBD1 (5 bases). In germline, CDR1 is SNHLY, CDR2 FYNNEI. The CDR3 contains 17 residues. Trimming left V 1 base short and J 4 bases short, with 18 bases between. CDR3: CASSEEMVRVGADTQYF. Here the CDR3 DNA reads TGTGCCAGCAGTGAAGAAATGGTCAGGGTTGGGGCAGATACGCAGTATTTT.

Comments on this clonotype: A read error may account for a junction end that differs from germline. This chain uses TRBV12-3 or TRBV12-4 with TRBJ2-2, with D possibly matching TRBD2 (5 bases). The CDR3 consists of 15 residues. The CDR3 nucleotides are TGTGTCAGCAGAATGCTCGGGGTCAACACCGGGGAGCTGTTTTTT. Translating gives CVSRMLGVNTGELFF.